A selection of T cell receptor beta chains follows, all from one sample in a study of OX40 agonist ivuxolimab in advanced cancers. TCRdb's copy holds only in-frame clones and misses some; the assay was immunoSEQ multiplex PCR. The sample comprises 96,000 or so clones, 70% to 85% of which are singletons, and 4.5% to 6% rests with the top ten. Specimen: CD4+ or CD8+ T cells sorted from blood, collected in a trial of the OX40 agonist ivuxolimab. The receptors were sampled from an adult with an advanced solid tumor such as melanoma, head and neck, liver or kidney cancer. The CDR3 runs from the conserved cysteine through the conserved F or W. The D gene is left open where the match is weak. Expanded clones are given a class, and other clones once, few, many or no size at all.

.	TRBJ2-7	.	TRBV4-3	CASSQAERDTSYEQYF	TGCGCCAGCAGCCAAGCCGAGAGGGATACGTCCTACGAGCAGTACTTC
TRBD2	TRBJ2-7	.	TRBV7-9	CASSRGTSGGAPSREQYF	TGTGCCAGCAGTCGTGGGACTAGCGGGGGGGCACCCAGCCGGGAGCAGTACTTC
TRBD1	TRBJ2-1	.	TRBV4-1	CASSQGLTGAQDNEQFF	TGCGCCAGCAGCCAAGGCTTGACAGGGGCCCAGGACAATGAGCAGTTCTTC
.	TRBJ1-5	.	TRBV6-5	CASSPTGSNQPQHF	TGTGCCAGCAGCCCTACAGGGTCCAATCAGCCCCAGCATTTT
.	TRBJ1-1	once	TRBV27	CASSLKGNTEAFF	TGTGCCAGCAGTTTAAAAGGGAACACTGAAGCTTTCTTT
TRBD2	TRBJ2-3	.	TRBV9	CASSVEPRGGTDTQYF	TGTGCCAGCAGCGTAGAACCGCGGGGGGGGACAGATACGCAGTATTTT
TRBD2	TRBJ2-1	.	TRBV27	CASSLSSGSSYNEQFF	TGTGCCAGCAGTTTATCAAGCGGGAGCTCCTACAATGAGCAGTTCTTC
TRBD1	TRBJ2-7	.	TRBV29-1	CSVRGQVPPYEQYF	TGCAGCGTTCGCGGACAGGTCCCTCCCTACGAGCAGTACTTC
TRBD1	TRBJ1-2	once	TRBV5-6	CASSRRTGSGYGYTF	TGTGCCAGCAGCCGGAGGACAGGTAGCGGCTATGGCTACACCTTC
TRBD1	TRBJ1-5	.	TRBV4-3	CASSQRQGGDQPQHF	TGCGCCAGCAGCCAAAGACAGGGAGGGGATCAGCCCCAGCATTTT
TRBD1	TRBJ1-2	.	TRBV18	CASSQRTLDRGTGGYTF	TGTGCCAGCTCCCAAAGAACTTTGGACAGGGGTACGGGCGGCTACACCTTC
TRBD1	TRBJ1-4	.	TRBV6-1	CASRTGGFGEKLFF	TGTGCCAGCAGGACAGGGGGCTTTGGAGAAAAACTGTTTTTT
.	TRBJ1-4	.	TRBV4-1	CASSQDGGGGNEKLFF	TGCGCCAGCAGCCAAGATGGCGGGGGAGGTAATGAAAAACTGTTTTTT
.	TRBJ2-7	.	TRBV5-6	CASSLGQGSLEQYF	TGTGCCAGCAGCCTGGGGCAGGGTTCCCTCGAGCAGTACTTC
TRBD2	TRBJ2-7	once	TRBV18	CASSPGGAGDSYEQYF	TGTGCCAGCTCCCCCGGGGGAGCGGGAGACTCCTACGAGCAGTACTTC
.	TRBJ1-4	few	TRBV7-9	CASSGATTGLNEKLFF	TGTGCCAGCAGCGGGGCCACCACAGGCCTTAATGAAAAACTGTTTTTT
.	TRBJ1-4	.	TRBV7-2	CASSLALGNEKLFF	TGTGCCAGCAGCTTAGCTTTGGGGAATGAAAAACTGTTTTTT
.	TRBJ1-2	.	TRBV29-1	CSVERYGYTF	TGCAGCGTTGAACGGTATGGCTACACCTTC
TRBD1	TRBJ1-4	.	TRBV28	CASSLGGQGGEKLFF	TGTGCCAGCAGTTTAGGGGGACAGGGAGGGGAAAAACTGTTTTTT
.	TRBJ2-2	.	TRBV6-6	CASRRTVNTGELFF	TGTGCCAGCAGAAGGACGGTGAACACCGGGGAGCTGTTTTTT
.	TRBJ2-7	.	TRBV19	CASSSPEAREYEQYF	TGTGCCAGTAGTAGCCCGGAGGCCAGGGAGTACGAGCAGTACTTC
.	TRBJ1-5	.	TRBV30	CAWSVGQTSNQPQHF	TGTGCCTGGAGTGTAGGTCAGACTAGCAATCAGCCCCAGCATTTT
TRBD1	TRBJ2-1	.	TRBV14	CASSQVPGQGADEQFF	TGTGCCAGCAGCCAAGTACCGGGACAGGGCGCTGATGAGCAGTTCTTC
TRBD1	TRBJ1-2	few	TRBV27	CASSARDRPYGYTF	TGTGCCAGCAGTGCCCGGGACAGGCCCTATGGCTACACCTTC
.	TRBJ1-2	.	TRBV6-6	CASSSSEANYGYTF	TGTGCCAGCAGTTCCAGTGAGGCTAACTATGGCTACACCTTC
TRBD1	TRBJ1-1	.	TRBV6-1	CASRPPGQETSF	TGTGCCAGCCGACCCCCGGGACAGGAAACTTCTTTT
.	TRBJ2-7	few	TRBV2	CASSGGEYDEQYF	TGTGCCAGCAGTGGAGGGGAATACGACGAGCAGTACTTC
.	TRBJ1-2	.	TRBV27	CASRVTGNYGYTF	TGTGCCAGCAGGGTAACAGGGAACTATGGCTACACCTTC
.	TRBJ2-5	.	TRBV5-1	CASSLGTTQGETQYF	TGCGCCAGCAGCTTGGGGACAACCCAAGGGGAGACCCAGTACTTC
TRBD2	TRBJ2-5	once	TRBV5-1	CASSLVVSAGGGVQTQYF	TGCGCCAGCAGCTTGGTGGTTTCAGCGGGAGGAGGCGTGCAGACCCAGTACTTC
.	TRBJ1-2	.	TRBV4-1	CASSQAARTTSGYTF	TGCGCCAGCAGCCAAGCAGCGCGGACAACAAGCGGCTACACCTTC
TRBD1	TRBJ1-6	.	TRBV9	CASSPTGADHRALHF	TGTGCCAGCAGCCCCACAGGGGCGGATCATCGGGCCCTCCACTTT
.	TRBJ1-1	few	TRBV2	CASSEVASGVKNTEAFF	TGTGCCAGCAGTGAAGTCGCAAGTGGGGTCAAGAACACTGAAGCTTTCTTT
TRBD1	TRBJ1-6	.	TRBV7-9	CASSPPGQGMENSPLHF	TGTGCCAGCAGCCCACCGGGACAGGGGATGGAAAATTCACCCCTCCACTTT
.	TRBJ2-5	few	TRBV10-3	CAISPSQGGTQYF	TGTGCCATCAGCCCTAGTCAGGGGGGGACCCAGTACTTC
.	TRBJ2-7	.	TRBV18	CASSPPIQTSSYEQYF	TGTGCCAGCTCACCCCCGATCCAAACGAGCTCCTACGAGCAGTACTTC
TRBD1	TRBJ1-5	.	TRBV19	CASCRDRVSQPQHF	TGTGCCAGTTGCCGGGACAGGGTTAGTCAGCCCCAGCATTTT
.	TRBJ1-1	.	TRBV6-6	CATWGGRAFF	TGTGCCACCTGGGGGGGGAGAGCTTTCTTT
.	TRBJ2-7	.	TRBV7-9	CASSSIGISYEQYF	TGTGCCAGCAGCTCCATAGGCATTTCCTACGAGCAGTACTTC
.	TRBJ2-7	.	TRBV5-8	CASSRLGTSGVEQYF	TGTGCCAGCAGCCGCTTGGGGACAAGTGGGGTCGAGCAGTACTTC
TRBD2	TRBJ2-3	.	TRBV13	CASSSGGVDTQYF	TGTGCCAGCAGCTCCGGGGGGGTAGATACGCAGTATTTT